These T cell receptor beta chains were read from a single sample in a study of identical twins. TCRdb re-called the 5' RACE reads with MiXCR, one entry per CDR3 protein. The sample records 200,000 to 250,000 distinct CDR3 sequences, 5.5% to 7.5% being singletons. These data were also reused for a study on T cells expressing NK-cell markers.

Sequencing input: CD8+ T cells sorted from blood. The origin of the receptors is a young woman in good health. Each CDR3 is given with its conserved first and last residue. A D gene is named only where the DNA matches it firmly. Size is stated for part of the rows, as once, few or many counts, or as a class when the clone is expanded.

cdr3_nt,cdr3_aa,v_call,j_call,d_call,clone_size
TGTGCCAGCAGCTTAGATTTGGGCAGGGGGCGCCTATACGAGCAGTACTTC,CASSLDLGRGRLYEQYF,TRBV11-2,TRBJ2-7,TRBD1,many
TGTGCCACCTGGGGACAGGGCTACGAGCAGTACTTC,CATWGQGYEQYF,TRBV15,TRBJ2-7,TRBD1,NA
TGTGCCAGCAGCCCCGGACGGCAGCCAGATAACTCCTATAATTCACCCCTCCACTTT,CASSPGRQPDNSYNSPLHF,TRBV11-1,TRBJ1-6,NA,few
TGTGCCAGCAGCCTTCAGGTTAACTATGGCTACACCTTC,CASSLQVNYGYTF,TRBV7-9,TRBJ1-2,NA,many
TGCAGTGCTACCAGGACAGGGGATCAGCCCCAGCATTTT,CSATRTGDQPQHF,TRBV20-1,TRBJ1-5,TRBD1,few
TGCGCCAGCAGCCCCCGGGACCCAAGGGGGCCTGAAGCTTTCTTT,CASSPRDPRGPEAFF,TRBV5-1,TRBJ1-1,TRBD1,few
TGTGCCAGCAGTGGGTCCGGGGTGACTGAAGCTTTCTTT,CASSGSGVTEAFF,TRBV27,TRBJ1-1,NA,many
TGTGCCAGCAGCTTAGCCCGCCTGACACTGGCATTTGGCTACACCTTC,CASSLARLTLAFGYTF,TRBV12-3/TRBV12-4,TRBJ1-2,NA,many
TGCGCCAGCAGCCAATACCAGGGGGGAGCGAATGAGCAGTTCTTC,CASSQYQGGANEQFF,TRBV4-3,TRBJ2-1,NA,many
TGTGCCAGCAGCGGGCCGGAGCTGTTTTTT,CASSGPELFF,TRBV9,TRBJ2-2,NA,NA
TGTGCCAGCAGTTACTCGCTAGCCAATGAGCAGTTCTTC,CASSYSLANEQFF,TRBV6-2/TRBV6-3,TRBJ2-1,NA,NA
TGTGCCAGCATTGGGCGGGACTATGGCTACACCTTC,CASIGRDYGYTF,TRBV6-6,TRBJ1-2,NA,NA
TGTGCCAGCAGCGGTAGCGGGAGGGAGGCAGATACGCAGTATTTT,CASSGSGREADTQYF,TRBV7-9,TRBJ2-3,TRBD2,few
TGTGCCAGCAGTTACGCCTTATCGGGGGGCAACACCGGGGAGCTGTTTTTT,CASSYALSGGNTGELFF,TRBV6-5,TRBJ2-2,NA,NA
TGTGCCATCAGTGACCCTAGCGGGGGGGACTCCTACAATGAGCAGTTCTTC,CAISDPSGGDSYNEQFF,TRBV10-3,TRBJ2-1,TRBD2,many
TGTGCCAGCAGTTTCCAAGGACTTACGAAAGAGACCCAGTACTTC,CASSFQGLTKETQYF,TRBV27,TRBJ2-5,NA,NA
TGTGCCAGCACCCGGGGGACGAACACCGGGGAGCTGTTTTTT,CASTRGTNTGELFF,TRBV12-3/TRBV12-4,TRBJ2-2,NA,many
TGTGCCAGCAGCTTGGGATCCTCGAGTACTGAAGCTTTCTTT,CASSLGSSSTEAFF,TRBV5-6,TRBJ1-1,NA,few
TGTGCCAGCAGCGGGGGGACTTCAGAGGCAACTAATGAAAAACTGTTTTTT,CASSGGTSEATNEKLFF,TRBV7-2,TRBJ1-4,NA,many
TGTGCCAGCAGCTTGCCCCCAGGGCCCGAGCAGTACTTC,CASSLPPGPEQYF,TRBV5-6,TRBJ2-7,NA,many
TGTGCCAGCAGCTTAGGAGCCCCGGGACAGGCGGGAGGGGTCTTT,CASSLGAPGQAGGVF,TRBV7-9,TRBJ1-1,TRBD1,NA
TGTGCCAGCAGTTCCCTTCTTGGCGGGGGGGCCTCGGATGAGCAGTTCTTC,CASSSLLGGGASDEQFF,TRBV6-2/TRBV6-3,TRBJ2-1,TRBD2,few
TGTGCCAGCAGATACAGACGGTTTTCCTACGAGCAGTACTTC,CASRYRRFSYEQYF,TRBV6-5,TRBJ2-7,NA,NA
TGTGCCAGCAGCGAGGGGTTAGGGAGGACCTCCGAGCAGTACTTC,CASSEGLGRTSEQYF,TRBV27,TRBJ2-7,NA,few
TGTGCCAGCAGCCGGCAGACCGGGACAGACTACGAGCAGTACTTC,CASSRQTGTDYEQYF,TRBV7-9,TRBJ2-7,TRBD1,few
TGTGCCAGCAGTTACGGGACAGCGGGAGGGGATGAGCAGTTCTTC,CASSYGTAGGDEQFF,TRBV6-5,TRBJ2-1,TRBD2,few
TGTGCCAGTAGGATGGACACGAACTATGGCTACACCTTC,CASRMDTNYGYTF,TRBV19,TRBJ1-2,NA,NA
TGTGCCAGCTCACCATTTTCCGCTTTAACTAGCGGGACCTACGAGCAGTACTTC,CASSPFSALTSGTYEQYF,TRBV18,TRBJ2-7,TRBD2,once
TGTGCCAGCAGCTTGGACGGGGGGGGATCCTACGAGCAGTACTTC,CASSLDGGGSYEQYF,TRBV5-4,TRBJ2-7,TRBD2,few
TGTGCCAGCAGCGTTGTCACAGGGACCCCCTACGAGCAGTACTTC,CASSVVTGTPYEQYF,TRBV7-2,TRBJ2-7,NA,NA
TGTGCCAGCAGCGTAGGAGGGGGAGGCTATGGCTACACCTTC,CASSVGGGGYGYTF,TRBV9,TRBJ1-2,NA,many
TGTGCCATCCGGGTCACTGAAGCTTTCTTT,CAIRVTEAFF,TRBV24-1,TRBJ1-1,NA,many
TGCAGCGTCCGTATGGCGGGAAACACCATATATTTT,CSVRMAGNTIYF,TRBV29-1,TRBJ1-3,NA,many
TGCAGTGCTAGATACGCCTTGGGGGGGGCTAAGTTCTTC,CSARYALGGAKFF,TRBV20-1,TRBJ2-1,NA,many
TGTGCCAGCAGCCTCGGACCGCCGGAGCTGTTTTTT,CASSLGPPELFF,TRBV7-2,TRBJ2-2,NA,many
TGTGCCAGCAGTGACTCTGGACAGGGGACCAATGAGCAGTTCTTC,CASSDSGQGTNEQFF,TRBV6-4,TRBJ2-1,TRBD1,many
TGTGCCAGCAGCCAATTGGGAGGCAGAAACACTGAAGCTTTCTTT,CASSQLGGRNTEAFF,TRBV4-2,TRBJ1-1,NA,many
TGCAGTGCTACACTAGCGGGAGAAGAGCAGTTCTTC,CSATLAGEEQFF,TRBV20-1,TRBJ2-1,TRBD2,medium-sized
TGTGCCAGTAGTACCGAGACCATCTCCGGGGAGCTGTTTTTT,CASSTETISGELFF,TRBV19,TRBJ2-2,NA,few
TGTGCCAGCAGCCCAACTAGCGCCCTCTCCTACGAGCAGTACTTC,CASSPTSALSYEQYF,TRBV27,TRBJ2-7,TRBD2,NA
TGTGCCTCCGTCAGTCCCTACAATGAGCAGTTCTTC,CASVSPYNEQFF,TRBV9,TRBJ2-1,NA,NA
TGCAGTGCTAACCCGGGACAGAGAAGGGAGCAGTACTTC,CSANPGQRREQYF,TRBV20-1,TRBJ2-7,TRBD1,few
TGTGCCAGCAGCTTAGGGGACTGGGAAGAGACCCAGTACTTC,CASSLGDWEETQYF,TRBV7-9,TRBJ2-5,NA,medium-sized
TGCAGCGTTGAAGGTGGAACCCGGGACAGCCAAACCGGGGAGCTGTTTTTT,CSVEGGTRDSQTGELFF,TRBV29-1,TRBJ2-2,TRBD1,many
TGCTTTGCTAGAGATGAGGACGGGGCCTTATGGGAGCAGTACTTC,CFARDEDGALWEQYF,TRBV20-1,TRBJ2-7,NA,NA
TGTGCCAGCAGCAAACCGGGACTAGCGGGAGAAGAGACCCAGTACTTC,CASSKPGLAGEETQYF,TRBV21-1,TRBJ2-5,NA,few
TGTGCCAGCAGCCACACTCGAGTGGGCTACAATGAGCAGTTCTTC,CASSHTRVGYNEQFF,TRBV7-8,TRBJ2-1,NA,many
TGTGCCAGTAGTATAGGAAGCGGGAGGGTAAATGAGCAGTTCTTC,CASSIGSGRVNEQFF,TRBV19,TRBJ2-1,TRBD2,few
TGTGCCAGCACCTCGGACCTAGTGGGCGGGGGTCGGGGGGAGACCCAGTACTTC,CASTSDLVGGGRGETQYF,TRBV12-3/TRBV12-4,TRBJ2-5,TRBD2,few
TGTGCCAGCAGCCCCCCTGTCGATACGCAGTATTTT,CASSPPVDTQYF,TRBV7-9,TRBJ2-3,NA,NA
TGTGCCAGCAGCTTAGAGGCAGTCATCGCATATGAGCAGTTCTTC,CASSLEAVIAYEQFF,TRBV7-2,TRBJ2-1,NA,many
TGTGCCAGCAGCTTGGGCGGACAGGGGAAGTTGGAGCTGTTTTTT,CASSLGGQGKLELFF,TRBV5-6,TRBJ2-2,TRBD1,NA
TGCAGCGTTGTGACAGGGGATCACACTGAAGCTTTCTTT,CSVVTGDHTEAFF,TRBV29-1,TRBJ1-1,TRBD1,many
TGTGCCAGCACCGTAACACCTTCATCTGGGGCCAACGTCCTGACTTTC,CASTVTPSSGANVLTF,TRBV6-2/TRBV6-3,TRBJ2-6,NA,NA
TGTGCCAGCAGCCCTGACGTAACGGGGGGGTGGTTCGCGAACACCGGGGAGCTGTTTTTT,CASSPDVTGGWFANTGELFF,TRBV3-1,TRBJ2-2,TRBD2,NA
TGTGCCAGCAGCTCGGGGGGACTTTTGAACACTGAAGCTTTCTTT,CASSSGGLLNTEAFF,TRBV7-9,TRBJ1-1,NA,many
TGTGCCAGCAGCTTTCGACCCAGTGCGGTTATCGGGGAGCTGTTTTTT,CASSFRPSAVIGELFF,TRBV11-2,TRBJ2-2,NA,many
TGCGCCAGCAGCCAAGAAACAGGGGGCTTGGATGGCTACACCTTC,CASSQETGGLDGYTF,TRBV4-3,TRBJ1-2,TRBD1,few